These 12 T cell receptor beta chains originate from one sample sequenced in a study of CD8+ T cells in alopecia areata. As the sequencing template, cDNA was produced by extracting RNA and reverse transcribing it. The repertoire was sequenced with immunoSEQ multiplex PCR; TCRdb's copy has only in-frame clones and lacks some. The table includes just over 150,000 clones, around half detected once. The source was CD8+ T cells sorted from blood, collected at week 0. These receptors originate from a human donor with alopecia areata.

The chain joins TRBV7-6 to TRBJ1-3; 8 nucleotides align to TRBD1. In germline, CDR1 is SGHVS, CDR2 FNYEAQ. J was trimmed by 5 bases and V by 5 bases; bases with no gene match: 11. The CDR3 length is 16 residues. The CDR3 is CASSPGGGLGRNTIYF. The CDR3 DNA reads TGTGCCAGCAGCCCAGGGGGCGGATTAGGCCGAAACACCATATATTTT. Filled out from reference TRBV7-6 and TRBJ1-3, the complete variable domain reads GAGVSQSPRYKVTKRGQDVALRCDPISGHVSLYWYRQALGQGPEFLTYFNYEAQQDKSGLPNDRFSAERPEGSISTLTIQRTEQRDSAMYRCASSPGGGLGRNTIYFGEGSWLTVV.

This clone came up a few times. The chain's CDR3 is CASSAQQRETQYF. The CDR3 DNA is TGTGCCAGCAGCGCACAACAGAGAGAGACCCAGTACTTC. The genes are TRBV13 and TRBJ2-5; no firm D call. Trimming took 5 bases from V and 4 from J, leaving 11 bases between them. The germline V gene encodes CDR1 PRHDT and CDR2 FYEKMQ (reference sequence). The CDR3 covers 13 residues.

The chain links TRBV5-5 to TRBJ2-1; TRBD1 agrees at 7 bases. J was trimmed by 7 bases and V by 2 bases; bases with no gene match: 6. In germline, CDR1 is SGHKS, CDR2 YYEKEE (reference sequence). The CDR3 totals 14 residues. The DNA for the CDR3 is TGTGCCAGCAGCTTAAGACAGGGTCCAAATGAGCAGTTCTTC. This encodes CASSLRQGPNEQFF.

Comments on this clone: Other DNA sequences in the sample encode the same CDR3. The chain has TRBV13 and TRBJ1-6; D is unclear. The CDR3 consists of 12 residues. V was pared by 0 bases and J by 10 bases, with 4 bases between. Germline CDR1 PRHDT, CDR2 FYEKMQ (reference sequence). The CDR3 reads CASSLGSSPLHF. The CDR3 coding sequence is TGTGCCAGCAGCTTAGGAAGCTCACCCCTCCACTTT.

In nucleotides, the CDR3 is TGTGCCAGCAGCTTAACTAGCGGGGGCCGCACAGATACGCAGTATTTT. This translates into CASSLTSGGRTDTQYF. J is TRBJ2-3 and V is TRBV11-2; 11 bases align to TRBD2. Per germline, CDR1 SGHAT and CDR2 FQNNGV. After removal of 2 bases from V and 1 base from J, the junction contained 2 bases not matched to a gene. The CDR3 has 16 amino acids.

The rearrangement uses TRBV29-1 and TRBJ1-2, with D possibly TRBD1 on 5 matching bases. Germline V CDR1 and CDR2: SQVTM, ANQGSEA. The CDR3 runs to 11 residues. Trimming left V 5 bases short and J 5 bases short, with 9 bases between. The CDR3 DNA sequence: TGCAGCGTTTGGGACGGATATGGCTACACCTTC. Translation gives CSVWDGYGYTF.

A few counts support this clone. This rearrangement joins TRBV29-1 to TRBJ1-2; no definite D call. Germline V CDR1 and CDR2: SQVTM, ANQGSEA. The CDR3 runs 11 residues. V lost 3 bases and J lost 7, with 9 bases in between. The CDR3 region is CSVDEGPGYTF. CDR3 DNA sequence: TGCAGCGTTGATGAGGGCCCTGGCTACACCTTC.

This clone occurred a few times. The genes are TRBV29-1 and TRBJ2-5; no firm D call. The DNA end is a closer match to TRBJ2-7, so the J assignment may be wrong. The CDR3 consists of 10 residues. CDR1 is SQVTM and CDR2 is ANQGSEA in the germline V gene. The CDR3 protein is CSVLAYEQYF. For the CDR3, the DNA is TGCAGCGTCTTAGCCTACGAGCAGTACTTC.

This clone has just a few counts. This chain joins TRBV10-3 and TRBJ2-7, with 7 bases matching TRBD1. Germline values: CDR1 ENHRY, CDR2 SYGVKD. This CDR3 region has 14 residues. V lost 8 bases, J lost 5 bases, and 12 bases stayed unmatched. The CDR3 sequence is CAISPRTGLNEQYF. CDR3 in DNA: TGTGCCATCTCTCCCCGGACAGGACTCAACGAGCAGTACTTC.

The CDR3, as DNA: TGTGCCAGTAGTATGGGACAGGGTGAAGCTTTCTTT. Translated: CASSMGQGEAFF. V gene TRBV19 combines with J gene TRBJ1-1; the match to TRBD1 covers 9 bases. The germline CDR1 and CDR2 sequences are LNHDA and SQIVND (reference sequence). The V and J ends lost 3 bases and 7 bases, in that order; junction bases with no gene match: 0. This CDR3 is built from 12 residues.

This clone was found a few times. This CDR3 is CASSDAGINQPQHF. The CDR3, as DNA: TGTGCCAGCAGTGACGCGGGGATCAATCAGCCCCAGCATTTT. This chain uses TRBV6-1 with TRBJ1-5; no definite D call. V lost 3 bases to trimming and J lost 3 bases, with 9 bases between them. Germline V gene lookup returns CDR1 MNHNS and CDR2 SASEGT. The CDR3 contains 14 residues.

This chain joins TRBV6-5 and TRBJ2-7; the match to TRBD1 covers 9 bases. The length of the CDR3 is 15 residues. CDR1 and CDR2 (germline): MNHEY, SVGAGI. V lost 1 base and J lost 0; bases outside the gene matches: 1. In nucleotides, the CDR3 is TGTGCCAGCAGTTACTTGGGACAGGGCTCCTACGAGCAGTACTTC. This encodes CASSYLGQGSYEQYF.